This entry lists 9 T cell receptor beta chains sequenced from one sample in a study of T cells in Graves' hyperthyroidism and ophthalmopathy. The CDR3 regions of TCR beta were amplified from RNA transcripts. In the first-round RT-PCR of the TCR CDR3, the HTBI primer set was used. A single record per CDR3 protein comes from TCRdb applying MiXCR to the multiplex PCR reads. The sample yields 300,000 to 400,000 distinct CDR3 sequences, less than 15% seen once. Sequencing was carried out using blood. These receptors were collected from a woman under 30 with Graves' hyperthyroidism.

This clonotype occurred many times. The V call is TRBV13, the J call TRBJ2-3; weak D call: TRBD2 (5 bases). CDR3 length equals 15 residues. V was trimmed by 5 bases and J by 1 base, leaving 13 bases between them. Germline assignment: CDR1 PRHDT and CDR2 FYEKMQ (reference sequence). CDR3 residues: CASSPRLAGTDTQYF. Written as DNA, the CDR3 is TGTGCCAGCAGCCCCCGCCTAGCCGGCACAGATACGCAGTATTTT.

This clonotype showed up many times. The J gene is TRBJ1-3, the V gene TRBV18; D remains ambiguous. The ends were cut back, 5 bases at V and 4 bases at J, with 6 bases in the middle. The CDR3 sequence is 12 residues long. The germline V gene encodes CDR1 KGHSH and CDR2 LQKENI. CDR3 nucleotide sequence: TGTGCCAGCTCAGACCCAGGAAACACCATATATTTT. Translated, it gives CASSDPGNTIYF.

This chain joins TRBV18 and TRBJ1-1; D is unclear. This CDR3 is built from 13 residues. CDR1 and CDR2 (germline): KGHSH, LQKENI. V shed 9 bases and J shed 0 bases, with 11 bases lying between them. The CDR3 protein is CASRGPMNTEAFF. CDR3 nucleotide sequence: TGTGCCAGTCGTGGGCCAATGAACACTGAAGCTTTCTTT.

This clonotype was found many times. V gene TRBV20-1 combines with J gene TRBJ2-1; the D call may be TRBD1 or TRBD2 (5 bases each). The CDR3 has 16 residues. V was clipped by 0 bases and J by 9 bases, with 21 bases between them. Germline assignment: CDR1 DFQATT and CDR2 SNEGSKA (reference sequence). The CDR3 nucleotides read TGCAGTGCTAGAGACCGGGGCTTTAGGGGTCATGGTGAGCAGTTCTTC. This codes for CSARDRGFRGHGEQFF.

There are a few counts of this clonotype. The chain joins TRBV10-3 to TRBJ1-5; D is uncertain. In germline, CDR1 is ENHRY, CDR2 SYGVKD. The CDR3 runs 13 residues. Deletions cut 3 bases from V and 4 bases from J, with 7 bases between. CDR3 residues: CAISETANQPQHF. CDR3 in DNA: TGTGCCATCAGTGAAACAGCAAATCAGCCCCAGCATTTT.

This clonotype has a count of ten or more. This chain uses TRBV28 with TRBJ1-1; D gene unclear. Germline V gives CDR1 MDHEN, CDR2 SYDVKM. The CDR3 consists of 12 residues. Trimming took 4 bases from V and 1 from J, leaving 4 bases between them. The chain's CDR3 is CASSWENTEAFF. The CDR3 DNA is TGTGCCAGCAGTTGGGAGAACACTGAAGCTTTCTTT.

This clonotype was seen just once. This sequence may be a read error, since a much larger clone differs from it by one base. The V gene is TRBV20-1, the J gene TRBJ2-1; the D is unclear. Per germline, CDR1 DFQATT and CDR2 SNEGSKA (reference sequence). Trimming removed 6 bases from V and 4 bases from J, with 13 bases in between. The CDR3 extends over 13 amino acids. The CDR3 here is CSALSLYYNEQFF. The CDR3 nucleotides read TGCAGTGCCCTCTCCCTGTATTACAATGAGCAGTTCTTC.

The chain uses TRBV30 and TRBJ1-6, with D maybe TRBD1 (6 bases). The CDR3 is made up of 11 amino acids. Trimming stripped 2 bases from V and 14 bases from J, with 10 bases between. The germline V gene encodes CDR1 GTSNPN and CDR2 SVGIG (reference sequence). The CDR3, as DNA: TGTGCCTGGAGTTCGGGGGCTACCCTCCACTTT. Its translation is CAWSSGATLHF.

J is TRBJ1-6 and V is TRBV5-1, with 9 bases matching TRBD1. This CDR3 spans 17 amino acids. V shed 0 bases and J 6 bases; nucleotides not matched to a gene: 7. Germline V gene sequence: CDR1 SGHRS, CDR2 YFSETQ. The CDR3 DNA reads as TGCGCCAGCAGCTTGGGTAGGGACAGGGCCTCTAATTCACCCCTCCACTTT. The encoded protein is CASSLGRDRASNSPLHF.